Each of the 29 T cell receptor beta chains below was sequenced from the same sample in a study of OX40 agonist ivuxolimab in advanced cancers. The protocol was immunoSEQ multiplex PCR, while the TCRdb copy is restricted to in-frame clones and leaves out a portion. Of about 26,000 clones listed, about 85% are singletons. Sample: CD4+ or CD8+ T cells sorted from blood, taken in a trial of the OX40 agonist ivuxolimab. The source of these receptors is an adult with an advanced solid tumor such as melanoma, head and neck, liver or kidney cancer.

CDR3 region: CATSNQGGTEGNTF. The CDR3 coding sequence is TGTGCCACCAGCAACCAAGGGGGGACAGAGGGTAACACCTTC. The gene calls are TRBV15 and TRBJ1-2; 7 bases line up with TRBD1. Germline V gene data show CDR1 as LNHNV and CDR2 as YYDKDF (reference sequence). The CDR3 covers 14 residues. The V segment lost 4 bases and the J segment 12 bases; nucleotides outside the gene matches: 14.

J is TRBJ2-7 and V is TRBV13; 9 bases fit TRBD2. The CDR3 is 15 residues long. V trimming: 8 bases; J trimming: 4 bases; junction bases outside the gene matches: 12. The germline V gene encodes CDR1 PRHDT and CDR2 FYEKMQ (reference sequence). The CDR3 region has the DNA TGTGCCAGCGGGGTTCTTGGGAGCGGGAGGTACGAGCAGTACTTC. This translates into CASGVLGSGRYEQYF. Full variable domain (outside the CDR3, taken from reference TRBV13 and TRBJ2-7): AAGVIQSPRHLIKEKRETATLKCYPIPRHDTVYWYQQGPGQDPQFLISFYEKMQSDKGSIPDRFSAQQFSDYHSELNMSSLELGDSALYFCASGVLGSGRYEQYFGPGTRLTVT.

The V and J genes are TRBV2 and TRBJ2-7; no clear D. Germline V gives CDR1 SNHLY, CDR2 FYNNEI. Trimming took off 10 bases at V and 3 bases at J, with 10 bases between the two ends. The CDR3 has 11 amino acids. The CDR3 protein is CATGQGYEQYF. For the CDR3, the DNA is TGTGCCACCGGCCAAGGCTACGAGCAGTACTTC.

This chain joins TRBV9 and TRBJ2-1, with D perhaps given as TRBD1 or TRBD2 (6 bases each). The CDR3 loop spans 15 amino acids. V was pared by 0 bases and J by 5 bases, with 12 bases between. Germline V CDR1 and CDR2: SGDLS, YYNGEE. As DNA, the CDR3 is TGTGCCAGCAGCGTAGGAGGGGGGAGCAACAATGAGCAGTTCTTC. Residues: CASSVGGGSNNEQFF.

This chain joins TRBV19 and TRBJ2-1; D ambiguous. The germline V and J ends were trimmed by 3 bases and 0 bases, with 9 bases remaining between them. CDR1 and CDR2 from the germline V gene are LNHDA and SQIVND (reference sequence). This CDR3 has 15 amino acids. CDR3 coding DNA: TGTGCCAGTAGTATTTGGGTGAGCTCCTACAATGAGCAGTTCTTC. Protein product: CASSIWVSSYNEQFF.

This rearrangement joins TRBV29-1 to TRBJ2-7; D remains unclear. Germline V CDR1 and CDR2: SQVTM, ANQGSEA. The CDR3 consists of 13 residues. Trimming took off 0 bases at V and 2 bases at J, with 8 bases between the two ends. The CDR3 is CSVEEGSPYEQYF. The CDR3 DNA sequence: TGCAGCGTTGAAGAGGGGTCCCCCTACGAGCAGTACTTC.

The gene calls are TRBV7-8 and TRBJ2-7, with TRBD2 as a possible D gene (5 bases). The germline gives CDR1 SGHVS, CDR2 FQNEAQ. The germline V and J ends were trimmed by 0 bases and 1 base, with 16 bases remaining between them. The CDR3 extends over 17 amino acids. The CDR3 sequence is CASSLARTEAVSYEQYF. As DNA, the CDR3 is TGTGCCAGCAGCTTAGCAAGGACTGAAGCGGTTTCCTACGAGCAGTACTTC.

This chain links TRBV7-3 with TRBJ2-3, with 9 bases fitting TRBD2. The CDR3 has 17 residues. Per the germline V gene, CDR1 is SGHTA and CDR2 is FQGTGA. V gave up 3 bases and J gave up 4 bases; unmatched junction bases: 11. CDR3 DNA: TGTGCCAGCAGCTTGGGGGTTAGCGGGAGAGGTGCAGATACGCAGTATTTT. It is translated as CASSLGVSGRGADTQYF.

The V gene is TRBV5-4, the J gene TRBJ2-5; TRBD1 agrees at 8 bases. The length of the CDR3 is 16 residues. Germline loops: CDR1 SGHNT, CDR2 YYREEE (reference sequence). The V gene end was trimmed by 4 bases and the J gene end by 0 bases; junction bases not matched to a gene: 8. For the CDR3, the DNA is TGTGCCAGCAGCCCCGGGACAGGTCTATACCAAGAGACCCAGTACTTC. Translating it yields CASSPGTGLYQETQYF.

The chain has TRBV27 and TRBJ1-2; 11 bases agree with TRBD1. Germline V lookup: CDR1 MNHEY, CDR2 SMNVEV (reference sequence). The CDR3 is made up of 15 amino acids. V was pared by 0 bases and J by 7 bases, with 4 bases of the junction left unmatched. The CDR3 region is CASSLSGTGGSGYTF. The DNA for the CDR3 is TGTGCCAGCAGTTTATCCGGGACAGGGGGAAGTGGCTACACCTTC.

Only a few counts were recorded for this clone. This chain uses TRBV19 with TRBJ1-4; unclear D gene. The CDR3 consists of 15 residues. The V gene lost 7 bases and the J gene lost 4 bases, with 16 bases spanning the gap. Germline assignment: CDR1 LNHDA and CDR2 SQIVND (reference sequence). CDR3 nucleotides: TGTGCCAGTATGGGAACGGTCTCGGGTAATGAAAAACTGTTTTTT. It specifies CASMGTVSGNEKLFF.

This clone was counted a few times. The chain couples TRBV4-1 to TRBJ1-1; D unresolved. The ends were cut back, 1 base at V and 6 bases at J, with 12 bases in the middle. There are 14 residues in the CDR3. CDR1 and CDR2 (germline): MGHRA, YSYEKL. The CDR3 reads CASSQVGVGAEAFF. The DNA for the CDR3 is TGCGCCAGCAGCCAAGTTGGAGTTGGGGCTGAAGCTTTCTTT.

CDR3 sequence (DNA): TGTGCCAGCAGCTTAGTAGGTAGCGGGGGACTAGATACGCAGTATTTT. As protein: CASSLVGSGGLDTQYF. The V call is TRBV11-2, the J call TRBJ2-3, with 9 positions matching TRBD2. V was pared by 1 base and J by 5 bases, with 7 bases of the junction left unmatched. From germline, CDR1 is SGHAT and CDR2 FQNNGV. The CDR3 loop spans 16 amino acids.

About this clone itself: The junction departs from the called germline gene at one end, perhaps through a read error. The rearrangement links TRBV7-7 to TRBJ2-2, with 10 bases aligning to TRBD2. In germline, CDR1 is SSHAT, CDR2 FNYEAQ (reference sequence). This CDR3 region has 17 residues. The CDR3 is CASSLSALAGDHGELFF. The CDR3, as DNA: TGTGCTAGCAGCTTATCCGCCCTAGCGGGAGATCACGGGGAGCTGTTTTTT.

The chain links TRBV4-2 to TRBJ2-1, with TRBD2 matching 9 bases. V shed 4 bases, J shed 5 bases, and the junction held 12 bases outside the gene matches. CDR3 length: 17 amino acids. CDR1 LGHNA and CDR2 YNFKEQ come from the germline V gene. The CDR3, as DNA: TGTGCCAGCAGCCCAGTTCTGGCAGCGGGAGGTCACAATGAGCAGTTCTTC. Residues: CASSPVLAAGGHNEQFF.

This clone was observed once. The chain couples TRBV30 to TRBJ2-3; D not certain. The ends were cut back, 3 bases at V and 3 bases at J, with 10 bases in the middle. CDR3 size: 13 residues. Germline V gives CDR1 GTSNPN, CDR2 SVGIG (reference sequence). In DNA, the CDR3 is TGTGCCTGGAGCCCCCCCCTGACAGATACGCAGTATTTT. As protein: CAWSPPLTDTQYF.

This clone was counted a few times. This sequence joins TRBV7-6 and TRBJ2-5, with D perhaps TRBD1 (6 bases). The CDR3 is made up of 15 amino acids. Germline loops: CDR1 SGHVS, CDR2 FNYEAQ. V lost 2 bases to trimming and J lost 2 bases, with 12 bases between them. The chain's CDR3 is CASSLTRQVQETQYF. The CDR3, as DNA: TGTGCCAGCAGCTTAACCCGACAGGTACAAGAGACCCAGTACTTC.

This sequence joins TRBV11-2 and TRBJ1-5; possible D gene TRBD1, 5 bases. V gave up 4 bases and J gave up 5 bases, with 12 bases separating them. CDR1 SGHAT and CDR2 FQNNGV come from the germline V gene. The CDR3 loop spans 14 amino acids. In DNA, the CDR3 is TGTGCCAGCAGCTCCAGGGAGGTCGATCAGCCCCAGCATTTT. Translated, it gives CASSSREVDQPQHF.

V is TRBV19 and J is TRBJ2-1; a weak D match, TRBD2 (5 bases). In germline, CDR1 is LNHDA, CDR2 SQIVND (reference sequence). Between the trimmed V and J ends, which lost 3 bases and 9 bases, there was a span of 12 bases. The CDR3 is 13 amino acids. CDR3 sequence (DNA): TGTGCCAGTAGTATTTCGGGGTTTGGTGAGCAGTTCTTC. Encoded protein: CASSISGFGEQFF.

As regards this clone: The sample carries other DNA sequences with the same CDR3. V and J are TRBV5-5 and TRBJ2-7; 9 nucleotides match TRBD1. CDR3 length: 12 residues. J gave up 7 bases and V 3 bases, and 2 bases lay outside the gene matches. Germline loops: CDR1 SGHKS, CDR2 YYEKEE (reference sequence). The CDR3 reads CASSWTGEEQYF. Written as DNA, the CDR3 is TGTGCCAGCAGCTGGACAGGGGAAGAGCAGTACTTC.

For the CDR3, the DNA is TGTGCCATCAGTGAGCCGGGTACCTCTTACAATGAGCAGTTCTTC. It specifies CAISEPGTSYNEQFF. The chain links TRBV10-3 to TRBJ2-1; D uncertain. The germline CDR1 and CDR2 sequences are ENHRY and SYGVKD. V was trimmed by 2 bases and J by 4 bases, leaving 12 bases between them. The CDR3 runs to 15 residues.

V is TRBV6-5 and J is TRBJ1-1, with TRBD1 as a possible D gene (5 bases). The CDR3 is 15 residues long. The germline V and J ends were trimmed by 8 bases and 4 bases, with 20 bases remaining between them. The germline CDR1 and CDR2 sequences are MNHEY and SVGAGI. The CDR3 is CASSRFTGRSTEAFF. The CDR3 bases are TGTGCCAGCTCTCGCTTCACGGGACGGAGCACTGAAGCTTTCTTT.

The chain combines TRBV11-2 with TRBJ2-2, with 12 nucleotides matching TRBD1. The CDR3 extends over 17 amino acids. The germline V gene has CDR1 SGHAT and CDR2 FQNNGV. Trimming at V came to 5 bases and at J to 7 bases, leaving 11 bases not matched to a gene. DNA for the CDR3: TGTGCCAGCAGCGTACTACCGGGACAGGGGGCGAACGGGGAGCTGTTTTTT. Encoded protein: CASSVLPGQGANGELFF.

The CDR3 protein is CASSLVGAIETQYF. CDR3 DNA sequence: TGTGCCAGCAGCTTAGTGGGGGCTATAGAGACCCAGTACTTC. V is TRBV7-6 and J is TRBJ2-5, with D perhaps matching TRBD1 (6 bases). V lost 1 base, J lost 4 bases, and 10 bases lay in between. Germline V gene sequence: CDR1 SGHVS, CDR2 FNYEAQ. The CDR3 is made up of 14 amino acids.

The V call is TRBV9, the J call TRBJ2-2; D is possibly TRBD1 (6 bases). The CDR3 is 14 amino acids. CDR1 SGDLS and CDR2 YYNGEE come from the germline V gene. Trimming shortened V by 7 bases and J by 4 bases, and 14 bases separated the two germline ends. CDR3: CASGGHLGTGELFF. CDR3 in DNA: TGTGCCAGCGGGGGACATCTGGGCACCGGGGAGCTGTTTTTT. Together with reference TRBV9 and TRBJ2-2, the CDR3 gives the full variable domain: DSGVTQTPKHLITATGQRVTLRCSPRSGDLSVYWYQQSLDQGLQFLIQYYNGEERAKGNILERFSAQQFPDLHSELNLSSLELGDSALYFCASGGHLGTGELFFGEGSRLTVL.

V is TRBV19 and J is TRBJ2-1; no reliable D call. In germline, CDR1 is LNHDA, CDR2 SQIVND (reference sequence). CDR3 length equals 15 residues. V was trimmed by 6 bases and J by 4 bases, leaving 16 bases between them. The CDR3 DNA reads TGTGCCAGTAGCCACTCACTGGCCCAATACAATGAGCAGTTCTTC. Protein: CASSHSLAQYNEQFF.

CDR3 in amino acids: CASAAWTDSNQPQHF. CDR3 nucleotides: TGTGCCAGTGCCGCTTGGACAGATAGCAATCAGCCCCAGCATTTT. The V gene is TRBV19, the J gene TRBJ1-5, with a weak D call TRBD1 (6 bases). V was cut by 8 bases and J by 0 bases, with 14 bases left in between. Germline V gene lookup returns CDR1 LNHDA and CDR2 SQIVND (reference sequence). The CDR3 has 15 amino acids.

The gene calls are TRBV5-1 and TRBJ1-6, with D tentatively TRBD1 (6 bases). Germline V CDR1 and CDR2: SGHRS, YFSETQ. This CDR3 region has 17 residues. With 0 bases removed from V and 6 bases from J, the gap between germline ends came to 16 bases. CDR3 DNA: TGCGCCAGCAGCTTGGCCTGGACTGGGGGGCTTAATTCACCCCTCCACTTT. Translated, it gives CASSLAWTGGLNSPLHF.

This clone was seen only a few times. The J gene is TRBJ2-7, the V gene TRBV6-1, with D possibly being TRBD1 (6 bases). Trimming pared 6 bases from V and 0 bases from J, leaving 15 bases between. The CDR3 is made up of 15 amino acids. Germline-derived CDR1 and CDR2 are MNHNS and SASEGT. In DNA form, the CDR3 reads TGTGCCAGCAGCGTTGGACAGCTATTCTCCTACGAGCAGTACTTC. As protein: CASSVGQLFSYEQYF.